This TCR beta chain was sequenced for a study of molecular identifiers for immune sequencing clone quantification. The study, taken as a whole, reports: Clones with over 20 RNA copies captured over 97% of effector molecules but under 1% of naive ones.

For this clonotype: Its antigen is undetermined.

Sorted naive CD8 T cells were those defined as CD8+CD4-CCR7+CD45RA+. The length of the CDR3 is 13 residues. The V gene's germline CDR1 is MNHEY and CDR2 SMNVEV (reference sequence). V was cut by 5 bases and J by 6 bases, with 11 bases left in between. TCRdb used MiXCR to reprocess the PCR reads, holding one entry per CDR3 protein. The repertoire holds over 90,000 distinct CDR3 sequences, with 30% to 45% as singletons. This clonotype was sampled from a human donor in good health. Some libraries in this study had Jurkat cell RNA spiked in. The chain is built from TRBV27 and TRBJ2-1; D is unclear. The sample comprised naive CD8+ T cells from blood, with Jurkat cell RNA spiked in. Subset in this sample: FACS-sorted CD8+CD4-CCR7+CD45RA+ naive T cells. The CDR3 nucleotides are TGTGCCAGCAGTCCATCACCTAGCAATGAGCAGTTCTTC. This gives the protein CASSPSPSNEQFF.